The clone carrying this T cell receptor (beta chain) was counted a single time. Its antigen remains unidentified. Sampled while nominally healthy, donors likely had unrecorded immune exposures. The CDR3 contains 16 residues. Germline loops: CDR1 MDHEN, CDR2 SYDVKM. Trimming shortened V by 4 bases and J by 0 bases, and 15 bases separated the two germline ends. The PCR had 60 Vbeta and 13 Jbeta primers. Clones were read by immunoSEQ multiplex PCR, and TCRdb kept only the in-frame ones, dropping some. Of fewer than 200,000 clones in the sample, over 75% were seen once. This record belongs to a study of cytomegalovirus exposure and HLA in healthy donors. Study-level results: Altogether, 164 TCR beta chains were recorded as cytomegalovirus-associated. Among CMV-associated TCR beta chains, most appeared HLA-restricted in a later analysis. An Asian-associated ancestry cluster reportedly showed fewer N-insertions than the roughly 600-donor mean in a later analysis.

This chain connects TRBV28 to TRBJ1-1; tentative D call: TRBD1 (6 bases). The sequencing sample was made of PBMCs. This receptor was identified in a woman aged 18-35 years in good health and CMV-seronegative. The CDR3 loop reads CASSYRAASMNTEAFF. The CDR3 DNA sequence: TGTGCCAGCAGTTACAGGGCTGCCTCCATGAACACTGAAGCTTTCTTT. The variable domain in full, completed from reference TRBV28 and TRBJ1-1, reads DVKVTQSSRYLVKRTGEKVFLECVQDMDHENMFWYRQDPGLGLRLIYFSYDVKMKEKGDIPEGYSVSREKKERFSLILESASTNQTSMYLCASSYRAASMNTEAFFGQGTRLTVV.